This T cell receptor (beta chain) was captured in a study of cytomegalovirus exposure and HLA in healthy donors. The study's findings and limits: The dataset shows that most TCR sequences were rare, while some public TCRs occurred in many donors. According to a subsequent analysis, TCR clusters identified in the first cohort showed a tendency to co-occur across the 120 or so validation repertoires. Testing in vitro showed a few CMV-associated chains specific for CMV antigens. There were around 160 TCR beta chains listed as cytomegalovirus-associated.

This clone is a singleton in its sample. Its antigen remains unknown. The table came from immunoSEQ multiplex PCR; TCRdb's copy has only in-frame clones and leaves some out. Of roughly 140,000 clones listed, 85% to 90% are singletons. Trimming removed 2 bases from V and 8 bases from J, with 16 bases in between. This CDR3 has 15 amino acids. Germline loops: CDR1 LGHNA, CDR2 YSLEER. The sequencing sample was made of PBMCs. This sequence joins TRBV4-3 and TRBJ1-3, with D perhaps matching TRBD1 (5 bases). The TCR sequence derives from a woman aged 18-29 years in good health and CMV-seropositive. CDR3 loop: CASSQRGWGRDTIYF. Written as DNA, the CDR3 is TGCGCCAGCAGCCAAAGGGGATGGGGCCGAGACACCATATATTTT.